The 2 T cell receptor beta chains below come from one sample, sequenced in a study of regulatory T cells in long-lasting Graves disease. The sample's time point: persistent/refractory GD, antithyroid drugs over 5 years with positive TRAb. From PBMCs, RNA was extracted and then used to make the TCR library. iRepertoire HTBI primers and Arm-PCR of CDR3 regions built TCR beta libraries. Each CDR3 protein gets one entry after TCRdb re-called the multiplex PCR reads with MiXCR. The sample contains around 460,000 distinct CDR3 sequences, 20% to 25% of which appear only once. Sequenced here: peripheral blood mononuclear cells (PBMCs), sampled when the disease was refractory, from a patient treated with antithyroid drugs. The receptor source for this set is a female donor with Graves disease.

J is TRBJ2-5 and V is TRBV13; a weak D match, TRBD1 (6 bases). The V gene's germline CDR1 is PRHDT and CDR2 FYEKMQ (reference sequence). V was trimmed by 4 bases and J by 5 bases, leaving 14 bases between them. The CDR3 loop spans 14 amino acids. The CDR3 reads CASSSRPQGETQYF. The CDR3 DNA reads TGTGCCAGCAGCTCGAGGCCCCAGGGGGAGACCCAGTACTTC.

This clonotype was seen repeatedly, ten times or more. V gene TRBV7-2 combines with J gene TRBJ1-2; D is unclear. Trimming left V 6 bases short and J 8 bases short, with 16 bases between. The CDR3 spans 13 residues. CDR1 SGHTA and CDR2 FQGNSA come from the germline V gene. The CDR3 region is CASRGYSVGGYTF. The CDR3 nucleotides are TGTGCCAGCAGGGGATACAGCGTGGGGGGCTACACCTTC.